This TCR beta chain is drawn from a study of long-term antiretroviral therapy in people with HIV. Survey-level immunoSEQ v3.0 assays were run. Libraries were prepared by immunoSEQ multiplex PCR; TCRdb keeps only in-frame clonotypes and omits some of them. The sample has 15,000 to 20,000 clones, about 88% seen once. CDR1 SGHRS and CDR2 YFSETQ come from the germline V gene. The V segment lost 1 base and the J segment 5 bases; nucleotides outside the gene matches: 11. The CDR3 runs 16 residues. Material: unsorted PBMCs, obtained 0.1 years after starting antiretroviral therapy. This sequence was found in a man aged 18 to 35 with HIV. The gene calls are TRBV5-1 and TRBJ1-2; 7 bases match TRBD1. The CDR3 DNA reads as TGCGCCAGCAGCTTGAACCGACAGGGACGAGGGTATGGCTACACCTTC. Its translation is CASSLNRQGRGYGYTF. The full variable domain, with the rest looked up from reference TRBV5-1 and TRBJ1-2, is KAGVTQTPRYLIKTRGQQVTLSCSPISGHRSVSWYQQTPGQGLQFLFEYFSETQRNKGNFPGRFSGRQFSNSRSEMNVSTLELGDSALYLCASSLNRQGRGYGYTFGSGTRLTVV.